This T cell receptor beta chain emerged from a study of blood T cell repertoires in COVID-19. Germline-derived CDR1 and CDR2 are KGHDR and SFDVKD. The ends lost 4 bases at V and 4 bases at J; junction bases unmatched: 7. The CDR3 is 15 residues long. Profiling relied on immunoSEQ multiplex PCR, and the TCRdb table lists in-frame clones only, not all of them. The data hold roughly 68,000 clones, with roughly 85% observed a single time. Sequencing was carried out using peripheral blood. The sequence came from a man aged 45 to 65 with acute or convalescent COVID-19. The chain links TRBV24-1 to TRBJ2-5; 8 nucleotides align to TRBD2. The CDR3 coding sequence is TGTGCCACCAGTGAGAACGGGGGGGCCCGAGAGACCCAGTACTTC. Translation: CATSENGGARETQYF.